A selection of T cell receptor beta chains follows, all from one sample in a study of cytomegalovirus exposure and HLA in healthy donors. Assay: immunoSEQ multiplex PCR; the TCRdb copy retains only in-frame clones and omits some. This table has roughly 70,000 clones, approximately 97% appearing once. Specimen: PBMCs. Receptors originate from a young woman in good health and CMV-seropositive. Both conserved end residues are part of each CDR3. The D gene is left open where the match is weak. Clone size is stated in some rows and not others, as once, few, many or a class when expanded.

J gene,clone size,D gene,V gene,CDR3 DNA,CDR3 protein
TRBJ1-1,NA,NA,TRBV15,TGTGCCACCAGCTTCGGGCGGGTGAACACTGAAGCTTTCTTT,CATSFGRVNTEAFF
TRBJ1-2,NA,NA,TRBV11-2,TGTGCCAGCAGCTTAGCGGACAGCTATGGCTACACCTTC,CASSLADSYGYTF
TRBJ1-1,NA,NA,TRBV27,TGTGCCAGCAGTTTATCGGCAGGGTCTGAAGCTTTCTTT,CASSLSAGSEAFF
TRBJ2-3,NA,NA,TRBV18,TGTGCCAGCTCACCAAGGGATAGCGGAAACACAGATACGCAGTATTTT,CASSPRDSGNTDTQYF
TRBJ1-6,NA,NA,TRBV5-4,TGTGCCAGCAGCGGGGAGGACGGGACTTTTGAATCACCCCTCCACTTT,CASSGEDGTFESPLHF
TRBJ2-5,NA,NA,TRBV4-1,TGCGCCAGCAGCCAAGTGGGTGGGCCTATCCAAGAGACCCAGTACTTC,CASSQVGGPIQETQYF
TRBJ2-7,NA,TRBD2,TRBV27,TGTGCCAGCAGTTTACAACCAGCGGGAGGGACCCCCTACGAGCAGTACTTC,CASSLQPAGGTPYEQYF
TRBJ1-1,once,NA,TRBV5-1,TGCGCCAGCAGCACGCAGGGGAACACTGAAGCTTTCTTT,CASSTQGNTEAFF
TRBJ1-2,NA,NA,TRBV14,TGTGCCAGCAGCCAAGATCCGGCAGGCCGTACGGGCTACACCTTC,CASSQDPAGRTGYTF
TRBJ2-2,once,TRBD2,TRBV5-4,TGTGCCAGCAGCATTAGCGGGAGGGTTTCCGGGGAGCTGTTTTTT,CASSISGRVSGELFF
TRBJ1-1,NA,NA,TRBV5-4,TGTGCCAGCAGCCTCCTACTCGACAGTATCGACACTGAAGCTTTCTTT,CASSLLLDSIDTEAFF
TRBJ2-7,NA,TRBD2,TRBV5-6,TGTGCCAGCAGCCTAGGGACTAGACCCACCTACGAGCAGTACTTC,CASSLGTRPTYEQYF
TRBJ2-7,NA,NA,TRBV30,TGTGCCTTGGCCAGGGGGGAGAACTACGAGCAGTACTTC,CALARGENYEQYF
TRBJ2-4,once,NA,TRBV30,TGTGCCTGGACGTATAGTAAATTAGCCAAAAACATTCAGTACTTC,CAWTYSKLAKNIQYF
TRBJ2-1,once,TRBD2,TRBV2,TGTGCCAGCAGTGTAACTAGCGGGAGCAATGAGCAGTTCTTC,CASSVTSGSNEQFF
TRBJ1-5,NA,NA,TRBV19,TGTGCCAGTAGTTCAAGACAGACAGACTCGGGTCAGCCCCAGCATTTT,CASSSRQTDSGQPQHF
TRBJ1-1,NA,TRBD1,TRBV18,TGTGCCAGCTCACCGAGACGGGACAGGGGGACTGAAGCTTTCTTT,CASSPRRDRGTEAFF
TRBJ2-1,NA,TRBD2,TRBV9,TGTGCCAGCAGCGGGTCCTCTAGCGGGAGAATAGGCCCCTACAATGAGCAGTTCTTC,CASSGSSSGRIGPYNEQFF
TRBJ2-5,NA,TRBD1,TRBV6-4,TGTGCCAGCAAAAAACGACAGGGGAGCAATAAAGAGACCCAGTACTTC,CASKKRQGSNKETQYF
TRBJ2-7,NA,TRBD1,TRBV2,TGTGCCAGCAGGGGGACAGGGGGCTACGAGCAGTACTTC,CASRGTGGYEQYF
TRBJ1-4,NA,TRBD1,TRBV28,TGTGCCAGCAGTTCTGGGGGACAGGGGGGCCGTGAAAAACTGTTTTTT,CASSSGGQGGREKLFF
TRBJ2-1,NA,NA,TRBV14,TGTGCCAGCAGCCCAAGCCGTTCTTACAATGAGCAGTTCTTC,CASSPSRSYNEQFF
TRBJ1-4,NA,TRBD1,TRBV29-1,TGCAGCGTTGAGGGGACAGGGGAAAACGAAAAACTGTTTTTT,CSVEGTGENEKLFF
TRBJ2-1,few,NA,TRBV2,TGTGCCAGCGGGGGATTTAGCGGAGAGGATGAGCAGTTCTTC,CASGGFSGEDEQFF
TRBJ1-5,NA,NA,TRBV27,TGTGCCAGCAGTTTAGAACAGGCCAATCAGCCCCAGCATTTT,CASSLEQANQPQHF
TRBJ2-7,NA,TRBD1,TRBV6-1,TGTGCCAGCAGTGCCACCGGGACAGGCTCCTACGAGCAGTACTTC,CASSATGTGSYEQYF
TRBJ2-3,once,NA,TRBV6-4,TGTGCCAGCAGTGGGACTGTTACTAGCACAGATACGCAGTATTTT,CASSGTVTSTDTQYF
TRBJ2-2,NA,NA,TRBV6-1,TGTGCCAGCGGACGGGAGAACACCGGGGAGCTGTTTTTT,CASGRENTGELFF
TRBJ1-1,NA,NA,TRBV5-1,TGCGCCAGCAGCTTGGACCCCGCAGGGGTGAACACTGAAGCTTTCTTT,CASSLDPAGVNTEAFF
TRBJ2-7,NA,TRBD2,TRBV14,TGTGCCAGCAGCCAAGATGACCCGGGAGGTTACTACGAGCAGTACTTC,CASSQDDPGGYYEQYF
TRBJ2-1,NA,NA,TRBV27,TGTGCCAGCAGTGGAAGAGTGGTGGGGCCCTACAATGAGCAGTTCTTC,CASSGRVVGPYNEQFF
TRBJ2-7,NA,TRBD2,TRBV29-1,TGCAGCGTTGGGAAGGGACTAGCGGGAGGAACAGACCTCTACGAGCAGTACTTC,CSVGKGLAGGTDLYEQYF
TRBJ2-2,NA,NA,TRBV19,TGTGCCAGTTTCCGCAGGGGCACCGGGGAGCTGTTTTTT,CASFRRGTGELFF
TRBJ2-4,NA,TRBD1,TRBV28,TGTGCCAGCAGGGGTTTGAGGGGGCCAGAGGCCAAAAACATTCAGTACTTC,CASRGLRGPEAKNIQYF
TRBJ1-1,NA,NA,TRBV27,TGTGCCAGCAGTTTATCGTACCCAGGTGAGAACACTGAAGCTTTCTTT,CASSLSYPGENTEAFF
TRBJ2-3,NA,TRBD2,TRBV29-1,TGCAGCGTTGAAGATCCCCGACTAGCGGGCACAGATACGCAGTATTTT,CSVEDPRLAGTDTQYF
TRBJ2-7,NA,TRBD2,TRBV7-2,TGTGCCAGCAGCTATGGAAGCGGGACCTCCTACGAGCAGTACTTC,CASSYGSGTSYEQYF
TRBJ2-3,NA,NA,TRBV10-2,TGCGCCAGCAGTGAGTCGGCTAGCGCGAACACAGATACGCAGTATTTT,CASSESASANTDTQYF
TRBJ2-1,few,TRBD1,TRBV7-8,TGTGCCAGCAGCTCCAGGGGGTCATTGTCCTACAATGAGCAGTTCTTC,CASSSRGSLSYNEQFF
TRBJ2-2,NA,TRBD2,TRBV27,TGTGCCAGCAGTTCGGGTAGCGGGTGGAGTACCGGGGAGCTGTTTTTT,CASSSGSGWSTGELFF
TRBJ1-5,NA,NA,TRBV19,TGTGCCAGTAGTGCCCCTCAGGGGCGGTTGGAGCAGCCCCAGCATTTT,CASSAPQGRLEQPQHF
TRBJ2-4,NA,NA,TRBV29-1,TGCAGCGTTGAAGTAGGTCAGGGGTTAGCCAAAAACATTCAGTACTTC,CSVEVGQGLAKNIQYF
TRBJ2-7,NA,NA,TRBV7-6,TGTGCCAGCAGCTCTAGACCGGGAGAAGGCTACGAGCAGTACTTC,CASSSRPGEGYEQYF
TRBJ2-1,NA,TRBD2,TRBV11-3,TGTGCCAGCAGCCTTAGCGGGTTGGGATACAATGAGCAGTTCTTC,CASSLSGLGYNEQFF
TRBJ2-5,NA,NA,TRBV30,TGTGCCTGGAGCGAGTTCCAAGAGACCCAGTACTTC,CAWSEFQETQYF
TRBJ2-7,NA,TRBD1,TRBV4-1,TGCGCCAGCAGCCCTCGGGACAGCCCCTCCTACGAGCAGTACTTC,CASSPRDSPSYEQYF
TRBJ2-7,few,TRBD1,TRBV6-5,TGTGCCAGCAGTCGGGACAGCACCTACGAGCAGTACTTC,CASSRDSTYEQYF
TRBJ2-3,NA,TRBD1,TRBV5-1,TGCGCCAGCAGCTTGGAAGGACAGGTGACGATCAACACAGATACGCAGTATTTT,CASSLEGQVTINTDTQYF
TRBJ2-3,once,TRBD2,TRBV28,TGTGCCAGCAGGTCGACTAGCGGCACAGATACGCAGTATTTT,CASRSTSGTDTQYF
TRBJ2-7,NA,TRBD2,TRBV5-1,TGCGCCAGCAGCCCTGGGGGGGGAGAATCCTACGAGCAGTACTTC,CASSPGGGESYEQYF
TRBJ2-7,NA,NA,TRBV28,TGTGCCAGCAGTTCCTACACAGGGCGCTCCTACGAGCAGTACTTC,CASSSYTGRSYEQYF
TRBJ2-6,NA,TRBD1,TRBV14,TGTGCCAGCAGCCCAAGGACAGGGCGGAGATCTGGGGCCAACGTCCTGACTTTC,CASSPRTGRRSGANVLTF
TRBJ1-1,NA,TRBD1,TRBV5-6,TGTGCCAGCAGCCCCACTACAGGGGTAAAGGCTGAAGCTTTCTTT,CASSPTTGVKAEAFF
TRBJ2-7,NA,NA,TRBV28,TGTGCCAGCAGTTTAGCGGGGCAGGGGCAGTACTTC,CASSLAGQGQYF
TRBJ2-1,NA,TRBD2,TRBV7-8,TGTGCCAGCAGCCTTGGGACTAGCGGGCCCAGCTCCTACAATGAGCAGTTCTTC,CASSLGTSGPSSYNEQFF
TRBJ1-2,NA,TRBD1,TRBV6-5,TGTGCCAGCAGGAGACAGGGCCTCGGCTACACCTTC,CASRRQGLGYTF